This T cell receptor (beta chain) came from a study of cytomegalovirus exposure and HLA in healthy donors. Overall study: An early release of data contained approximately 80 million unique TCRs, which came from HLA-typed donors. Findings and caveats of the study: The classifier reportedly diagnosed cytomegalovirus status with high sensitivity and specificity.

As to this clone: Antigen unknown.

V shed 3 bases and J 3 bases; nucleotides not matched to a gene: 6. The CDR3 length is 15 residues. The V gene's germline CDR1 is MGHRA and CDR2 YSYEKL. The PCR ran on 60 Vbeta and 13 Jbeta primers. Measured with immunoSEQ multiplex PCR; TCRdb has only the in-frame clones, and not every one. The sample contains approximately 240,000 clones, 82% of which appear only once. This clonotype originated in a woman in her forties in good health and CMV-seropositive. The gene calls are TRBV4-1 and TRBJ2-7; 9 bases are a match to TRBD1. The sequencing input was PBMCs. The CDR3 here is CASSHPGTGSYEQYF. As DNA, the CDR3 is TGCGCCAGCAGCCATCCCGGGACAGGGAGCTACGAGCAGTACTTC.